The T cell receptor (beta chain) under discussion was sequenced for a study of T cells after yellow fever vaccination. MiXCR, run by TCRdb on the 5' RACE reads, gives a single entry per CDR3 protein. The data contain around 13,000 distinct CDR3 sequences, nearly 5% of them singletons. This clonotype occurred many times. The source was PBMCs, either bulk or a sorted T-cell subset (CD4+, CD8+, memory, or dextramer-sorted; not recorded which), collected 45 days after the yellow fever booster vaccination. The TCR originated in a man aged 25-40 years who received the YFV17D yellow fever vaccine.

The CDR3 sequence is CASSLDDPGMIDEQYF. CDR3 sequence (DNA): TGTGCCAGCAGCTTAGATGATCCGGGGATGATCGACGAGCAGTACTTC. The chain joins TRBV11-2 to TRBJ2-7; D might be TRBD2 (5 bases). CDR3 length: 16 residues. The V gene lost 0 bases and the J gene lost 5 bases, with 17 bases spanning the gap. Per the germline V gene, CDR1 is SGHAT and CDR2 is FQNNGV.